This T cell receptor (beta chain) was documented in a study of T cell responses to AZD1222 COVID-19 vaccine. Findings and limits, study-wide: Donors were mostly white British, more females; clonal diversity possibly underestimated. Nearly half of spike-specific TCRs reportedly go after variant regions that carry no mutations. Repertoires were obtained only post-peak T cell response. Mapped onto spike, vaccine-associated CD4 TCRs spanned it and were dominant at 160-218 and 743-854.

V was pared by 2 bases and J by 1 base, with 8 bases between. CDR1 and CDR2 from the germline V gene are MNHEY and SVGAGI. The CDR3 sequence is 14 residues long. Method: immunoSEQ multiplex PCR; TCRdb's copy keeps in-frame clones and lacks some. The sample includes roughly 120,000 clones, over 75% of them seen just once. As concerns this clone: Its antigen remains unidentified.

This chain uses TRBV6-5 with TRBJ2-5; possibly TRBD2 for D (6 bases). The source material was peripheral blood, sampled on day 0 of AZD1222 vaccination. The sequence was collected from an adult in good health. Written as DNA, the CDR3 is TGTGCCAGCAGTTACGGCGGGGCCCAAGAGACCCAGTACTTC. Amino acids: CASSYGGAQETQYF.